This T cell receptor (beta chain) was obtained from a study of cytomegalovirus exposure and HLA in healthy donors. Primers included in the PCR were 60 Vbeta and 13 Jbeta primers. TCRdb's copy holds only in-frame clones and misses some; the assay was immunoSEQ multiplex PCR. The table records 130,000 to 150,000 clones, almost 85% of them present only once. V was cut by 7 bases and J by 2 bases, with 14 bases left in between. This CDR3 has 14 residues. Per germline, CDR1 MNHNY and CDR2 SVGAGI (reference sequence). V usage is TRBV6-6 and J usage is TRBJ2-5; tentative D call: TRBD1 (6 bases). This sequence was found in a man aged 25 to 40 in good health and CMV-seropositive. Sequencing was done on a sample of PBMCs. CDR3 DNA sequence: TGTGCCAGCATCCCAGGACAGCAACAAGAGACCCAGTACTTC. Amino acids: CASIPGQQQETQYF.